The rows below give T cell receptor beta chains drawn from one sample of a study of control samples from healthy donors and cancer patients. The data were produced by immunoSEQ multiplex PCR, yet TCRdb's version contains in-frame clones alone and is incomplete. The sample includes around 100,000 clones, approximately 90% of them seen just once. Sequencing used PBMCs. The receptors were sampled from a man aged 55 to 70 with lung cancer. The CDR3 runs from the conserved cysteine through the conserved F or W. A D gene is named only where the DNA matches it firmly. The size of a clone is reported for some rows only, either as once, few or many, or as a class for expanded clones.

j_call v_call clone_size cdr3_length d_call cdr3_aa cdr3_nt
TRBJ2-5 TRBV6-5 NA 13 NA CASSRTLQGSQYF TGTGCCAGCAGTCGGACCCTCCAAGGGTCCCAGTACTTC
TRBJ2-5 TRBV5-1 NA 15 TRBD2 CASSGLAGGQETQYF TGCGCCAGCAGCGGACTAGCGGGGGGGCAAGAGACCCAGTACTTC
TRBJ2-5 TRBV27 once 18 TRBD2 CASSEGGLAGWSQETQYF TGTGCCAGCAGTGAAGGTGGACTAGCGGGTTGGAGCCAAGAGACCCAGTACTTC
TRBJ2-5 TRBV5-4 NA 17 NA CASSLSVGGPFQETQYF TGTGCCAGCAGCTTGAGTGTCGGGGGTCCATTTCAAGAGACCCAGTACTTC
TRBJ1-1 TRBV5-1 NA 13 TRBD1 CASYQTGGSEAFF TGCGCCAGCTATCAAACAGGGGGATCTGAAGCTTTCTTT
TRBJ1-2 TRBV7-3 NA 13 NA CASSRDSSYGYTF TGTGCCAGCAGCCGAGACTCCTCCTATGGCTACACCTTC
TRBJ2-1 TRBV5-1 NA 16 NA CASSPEGPSSYNEQFF TGCGCCAGCAGCCCAGAAGGTCCGAGCTCCTACAATGAGCAGTTCTTC
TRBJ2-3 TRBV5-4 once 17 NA CASSLPRDSSRTDTQYF TGTGCCAGCAGCTTACCCCGGGACTCATCTCGGACAGATACGCAGTATTTT
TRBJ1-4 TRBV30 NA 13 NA CAHRTEFGEKLFF TGTGCCCATAGAACAGAATTTGGAGAAAAACTGTTTTTT
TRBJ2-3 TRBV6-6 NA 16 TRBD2 CASSYFARGGTDTQYF TGTGCCAGCAGTTACTTCGCGCGGGGGGGCACAGATACGCAGTATTTT
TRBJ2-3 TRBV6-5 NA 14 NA CASSRKRTTDTQYF TGTGCCAGCAGCAGGAAACGGACCACAGATACGCAGTATTTT
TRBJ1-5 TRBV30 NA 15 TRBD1 CAWSPRQGAHQPQHF TGTGCCTGGAGTCCACGGCAGGGGGCACATCAGCCCCAGCATTTT
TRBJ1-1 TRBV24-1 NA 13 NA CATNRQMNTEAFF TGTGCCACCAATCGGCAGATGAACACTGAAGCTTTCTTT
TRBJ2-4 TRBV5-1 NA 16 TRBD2 CASSLRSGGAKNIQYF TGCGCCAGCAGCTTGAGAAGCGGGGGGGCCAAAAACATTCAGTACTTC
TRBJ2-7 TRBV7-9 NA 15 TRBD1 CASSLDRERSYEQYF TGTGCCAGCAGCCTCGACAGGGAACGCTCCTACGAGCAGTACTTC
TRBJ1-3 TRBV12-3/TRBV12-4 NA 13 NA CASRQGAENTIYF TGTGCCAGCCGGCAGGGTGCCGAAAACACCATATATTTT
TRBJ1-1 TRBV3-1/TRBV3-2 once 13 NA CASSQSRNTEAFF TGTGCCAGCAGCCAGAGCCGGAACACTGAAGCTTTCTTT
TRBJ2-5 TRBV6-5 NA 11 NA CASSHQETQYF TGTGCCAGCAGTCACCAAGAGACCCAGTACTTC
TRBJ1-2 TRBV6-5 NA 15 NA CASSYLQGPNYGYTF TGTGCCAGCAGTTATCTGCAGGGCCCTAACTATGGCTACACCTTC
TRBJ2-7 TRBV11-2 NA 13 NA CASSQTQGYEQYF TGTGCCAGCAGCCAGACACAGGGCTACGAGCAGTACTTC
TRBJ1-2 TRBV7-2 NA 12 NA CASSLESYGYTF TGTGCCAGCAGCTTAGAAAGCTATGGCTACACCTTC
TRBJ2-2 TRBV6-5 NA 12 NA CASRPPTGELFF TGTGCCAGCAGGCCCCCCACCGGGGAGCTGTTTTTT
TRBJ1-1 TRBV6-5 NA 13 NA CASTYGLNTEAFF TGTGCCAGCACCTACGGGTTGAACACTGAAGCTTTCTTT
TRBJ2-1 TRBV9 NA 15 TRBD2 CASSVVSGGGNEQFF TGTGCCAGCAGCGTAGTCAGCGGGGGTGGTAATGAGCAGTTCTTC
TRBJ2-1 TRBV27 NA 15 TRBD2 CASSDRSSGANEQFF TGTGCCAGCAGTGATCGCTCTAGCGGGGCCAATGAGCAGTTCTTC
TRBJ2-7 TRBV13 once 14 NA CASTEMGRPYEQYF TGTGCCAGCACCGAGATGGGTCGACCCTACGAGCAGTACTTC
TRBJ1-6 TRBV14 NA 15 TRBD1 CASSQGGQGNQPLHF TGTGCCAGCAGCCAAGGAGGACAGGGGAACCAACCCCTCCACTTT
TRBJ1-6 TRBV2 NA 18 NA CASSEARRYIAIGSPLHF TGTGCCAGCAGTGAAGCAAGGCGGTACATAGCGATCGGTTCACCCCTCCACTTT
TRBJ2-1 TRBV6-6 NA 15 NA CAAYVGGDSYNEQFF TGTGCCGCGTACGTCGGAGGGGATTCTTACAATGAGCAGTTCTTC
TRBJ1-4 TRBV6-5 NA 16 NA CASSYSRGGPNEKLFF TGTGCCAGCAGTTACTCGCGTGGGGGGCCTAATGAAAAACTGTTTTTT
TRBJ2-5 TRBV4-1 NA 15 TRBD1 CASSQPWDRQETQYF TGCGCCAGCAGCCAACCCTGGGACAGACAAGAGACCCAGTACTTC